These 23 T cell receptor beta chains came from one sample sequenced in a study of metastatic and nonmetastatic thyroid tumors. Prior to thyroid surgery, none of the patients had received any treatment. TCRdb reassembled clones from the PCR reads with MiXCR. In the table there are more than 20,000 clones, around an eighth of which are singletons. The source material was blood. These receptors all stem from a female donor with papillary thyroid cancer or a benign thyroid nodule (not recorded which). Some clones in this sample may be carry-over from other donors' samples.

This clone was found many times. V gene TRBV4-1 combines with J gene TRBJ1-5; D unresolved. Germline CDR1 and CDR2: MGHRA and YSYEKL. The CDR3 is 15 residues long. Trimming took 5 bases from V and 5 from J, leaving 16 bases between them. The CDR3 loop is CASSSGILEYQPQHF. CDR3 bases: TGCGCCAGCAGCTCCGGGATACTGGAATATCAGCCCCAGCATTTT.

This clone was found a few times. This chain links TRBV28 with TRBJ2-7; no definite D call. The CDR3 sequence is 12 residues long. Germline loops: CDR1 MDHEN, CDR2 SYDVKM. Trimming shortened V by 10 bases and J by 3 bases, and 13 bases separated the two germline ends. In DNA, the CDR3 is TGTGCCATCATCCAAGTCGACTACGAGCAGTACTTC. This codes for CAIIQVDYEQYF. Variable domain in full (rest from reference TRBV28 and TRBJ2-7): DVKVTQSSRYLVKRTGEKVFLECVQDMDHENMFWYRQDPGLGLRLIYFSYDVKMKEKGDIPEGYSVSREKKERFSLILESASTNQTSMYLCAIIQVDYEQYFGPGTRLTVT.

This clone was found many times. CDR3 sequence reads: CASTPGQAPLSGYTF. In nucleotides, the CDR3 is TGTGCCAGCACCCCGGGACAGGCCCCCCTCAGTGGCTACACCTTC. The rearrangement links TRBV12-3 or TRBV12-4 to TRBJ1-2; TRBD1 matches at 8 bases. The CDR3 has 15 residues. The V gene end was trimmed by 7 bases and the J gene end by 7 bases; junction bases not matched to a gene: 14.

The chain employs TRBV20-1 and TRBJ2-7, with 9 positions matching TRBD2. The V and J ends lost 0 bases and 7 bases, in that order; junction bases with no gene match: 10. CDR1 is DFQATT and CDR2 is SNEGSKA in the germline V gene (reference sequence). The CDR3 sequence is 15 residues long. Here the CDR3 DNA reads TGCAGTGCTAGAGAACATAGCGGGAGAGTTCGGGAGCAGTACTTC. Its translation is CSAREHSGRVREQYF.

This sequence joins TRBV19 and TRBJ2-6, with no clear D. With 2 bases removed from V and 1 base from J, the gap between germline ends came to 0 bases. The CDR3 covers 13 residues. Looked up from germline, CDR1 is LNHDA and CDR2 is SQIVND (reference sequence). The CDR3 coding sequence is TGTGCCAGTAGTATATCTGGGGCCAACGTCCTGACTTTC. Its translation is CASSISGANVLTF.

This clone was seen more than once but under ten times. A much bigger clone sits one base away, suggesting this may be a read error. This specimen includes other DNA sequences encoding the same CDR3. The chain links TRBV6-1 to TRBJ2-5; 11 bases are shared with TRBD2. CDR1 is MNHNS, CDR2 SASEGT, per germline. This CDR3 spans 16 amino acids. CDR3 loop: CATSIFGTSGEETQYF. The CDR3 DNA follows: TGTGCAACCTCAATATTCGGGACTAGCGGTGAAGAGACCCAGTACTTC.

This clone was seen a handful of times. This chain uses TRBV6-1 with TRBJ1-1; tentatively, D is TRBD1 (6 bases). Germline V gene sequence: CDR1 MNHNS, CDR2 SASEGT. Trimming left V 6 bases short and J 1 base short, with 15 bases between. CDR3 length: 15 residues. The CDR3 DNA reads TGTGCCAGCAGGGGGGCCACAGGCGAGAACACTGAAGCTTTCTTT. Its translation is CASRGATGENTEAFF.

This clone showed up many times. A much more abundant neighbour one base away suggests this may be a read error. This same CDR3 is encoded by further DNA sequences in the sample. The gene calls are TRBV27 and TRBJ2-1; D may match TRBD1 or TRBD2 (5 bases each). The V end lost 3 bases, the J end lost 7 bases, and 16 bases lay between the germline ends. The CDR3 is 15 amino acids. Germline V gene data show CDR1 as MNHEY and CDR2 as SMNVEV (reference sequence). The CDR3 region is CASSFGQGGGNEQFF. The CDR3 DNA reads as TGTGCCAGCAGTTTTGGCCAGGGTGGGGGTAATGAGCAGTTCTTC.

V and J are TRBV20-1 and TRBJ2-7; D might be TRBD2 (6 bases). The germline gives CDR1 DFQATT, CDR2 SNEGSKA (reference sequence). The CDR3 contains 16 residues. Trimming left V 2 bases short and J 0 bases short, with 17 bases between. Written as DNA, the CDR3 is TGCAGTGCTAGATATCCTGACGGGGGTCCCTCCTACGAGCAGTACTTC. Amino acid sequence: CSARYPDGGPSYEQYF.

On this clone itself: A clone one base away is much larger, so this may be a read error. V gene TRBV29-1 combines with J gene TRBJ1-1, with 7 bases fitting TRBD1. The CDR3 spans 15 residues. Per the germline V gene, CDR1 is SQVTM and CDR2 is ANQGSEA. CDR3 sequence: CGVRSAQGSNTEAFF. For the CDR3, the DNA is TGCGGCGTTCGATCTGCACAGGGGTCGAACACTGAAGCTTTCTTT.

The table lists this clone with a few counts. The junction differs from germline at one of its ends, possibly a read error. The chain has TRBV27 and TRBJ2-7, with a possible D match to TRBD2 (6 bases). Germline values: CDR1 MNHEY, CDR2 SMNVEV (reference sequence). CDR3 length equals 15 residues. The CDR3 sequence is CSSRPGLSASYEQYF. In nucleotides, the CDR3 is TGTTCCAGCAGGCCTGGACTATCGGCGTCCTACGAGCAGTACTTC.

In its sample, this clone was seen many times. This chain connects TRBV5-1 to TRBJ1-1; possibly TRBD1 for D (5 bases). The germline V and J ends were trimmed by 0 bases and 4 bases, with 10 bases remaining between them. CDR1 is SGHRS and CDR2 is YFSETQ in the germline V gene. This CDR3 region has 14 residues. The CDR3 coding sequence is TGCGCCAGCAGCTTGGCGGCGGGGGGCACTGAAGCTTTCTTT. Its protein is CASSLAAGGTEAFF.

This clone was observed at least ten times. V gene TRBV5-1 combines with J gene TRBJ1-4, with TRBD1 identical over 7 bases. The CDR3 is 14 amino acids. Germline CDR1 and CDR2: SGHRS and YFSETQ. J gave up 8 bases and V 2 bases, and 6 bases lay outside the gene matches. The CDR3 region has the DNA TGCGCCAGCAGCTTACAGGGGAAGGTCGAAAAACTGTTTTTT. This encodes CASSLQGKVEKLFF.

A remark on this clone: This is likely a read error, given that the CDR3 carries no conserved phenylalanine or tryptophan at its end. The V call is TRBV7-2, the J call TRBJ2-4, with D perhaps TRBD2 (5 bases). The V end was cut by 1 base, the J end by 4 bases, with 11 bases between. The CDR3 length is 15 residues. CDR1 and CDR2 (germline): SGHTA, FQGNSA. DNA for the CDR3: TGTGCCAGCAGCTTAGTTGAGGAGGAGAAAAACATTCAGTACCTC. It translates to CASSLVEEEKNIQYL.

This clone was counted ten times or more. This may be a read error: a much more frequent sequence differs by one nucleotide. The V and J genes are TRBV12-3 or TRBV12-4 and TRBJ1-1; D is unclear. The CDR3 runs to 13 residues. The chain's CDR3 is CASSPFENTGAFF. In DNA form, the CDR3 reads TGTGCCAGCAGTCCCTTTGAGAACACTGGAGCTTTCTTT.

This clone came up once. Germline and junction disagree at one end, which may indicate a read error. This chain joins TRBV25-1 and TRBJ1-1, with 8 bases lining up with TRBD1. CDR1 and CDR2 from the germline V gene are MGHDK and SYGVNS. This CDR3 is 19 amino acids long. CDR3 DNA: TGTGCCAGCAGTGGAATACAGGGGGTATTGGTCATACAGAACACTGAAGCCTTCTTT. Amino acid sequence: CASSGIQGVLVIQNTEAFF.

The chain uses TRBV28 and TRBJ1-2, with 8 bases that match TRBD1. CDR3 length equals 14 residues. V dropped 2 bases and J dropped 7; count of bases not matched to a gene: 6. Germline CDR1 MDHEN, CDR2 SYDVKM. CDR3 nucleotide sequence: TGTGCCAGCAGTTTAGCAGGGGGCGGTAGTGGCTACACCTTC. Protein sequence: CASSLAGGGSGYTF.

This clone was seen ten or more times. V usage is TRBV11-2 and J usage is TRBJ2-7, with 8 bases identical to TRBD2. The CDR3 extends over 15 amino acids. Germline CDR1 reads SGHAT; CDR2 reads FQNNGV. V was pared by 3 bases and J by 6 bases, with 10 bases of the junction left unmatched. The CDR3 sequence is CASSFGSVAGGEQYF. The DNA of the CDR3 is TGTGCCAGCAGCTTCGGGTCGGTCGCGGGGGGCGAGCAGTACTTC. Together with reference TRBV11-2 and TRBJ2-7, the CDR3 gives the full variable domain: EAGVAQSPRYKIIEKRQSVAFWCNPISGHATLYWYQQILGQGPKLLIQFQNNGVVDDSQLPKDRFSAERLKGVDSTLKIQPAKLEDSAVYLCASSFGSVAGGEQYFGPGTRLTVT.

This clone appeared many times. The V call is TRBV19, the J call TRBJ1-1; D call uncertain. This CDR3 contains 13 residues. From germline, CDR1 is LNHDA and CDR2 SQIVND (reference sequence). V was clipped by 2 bases and J by 6 bases, with 10 bases between them. Here the CDR3 reads CASSISFVPEAFF. CDR3 nucleotide sequence: TGTGCCAGTAGTATATCCTTTGTGCCTGAAGCTTTCTTT.

V gene TRBV20-1 combines with J gene TRBJ1-2; D not resolved. The CDR3 runs 11 residues. V lost 4 bases and J lost 6, with 9 bases in between. Germline CDR1 and CDR2: DFQATT and SNEGSKA (reference sequence). The CDR3 loop reads CSAMGVHGYTF. As DNA, the CDR3 is TGCAGTGCTATGGGCGTCCATGGCTACACCTTC.

This clone was counted ten times or more. J is TRBJ2-1 and V is TRBV10-1; 7 bases line up with TRBD1. Germline CDR1 reads WNHNN; CDR2 reads SYGVQD (reference sequence). The V segment lost 2 bases and the J segment 3 bases; nucleotides outside the gene matches: 4. This CDR3 is built from 15 residues. CDR3 protein: CASSERTGYYNEQFF. In DNA form, the CDR3 reads TGCGCCAGCAGTGAGCGGACAGGTTACTACAATGAGCAGTTCTTC.

This clone was detected ten times or more. The chain carries TRBV7-9 and TRBJ2-7; 8 bases match TRBD1. The CDR3 is made up of 16 amino acids. Looked up from germline, CDR1 is SEHNR and CDR2 is FQNEAQ (reference sequence). The ends lost 3 bases at V and 5 bases at J; junction bases unmatched: 12. The CDR3 here is CASSFTSWGTGDEQYF. The CDR3, as DNA: TGTGCCAGCAGCTTTACGTCATGGGGGACAGGTGACGAGCAGTACTTC.

This clone was counted many times. Other DNA sequences in this specimen translate into the identical CDR3. The chain is built from TRBV29-1 and TRBJ2-1; TRBD2 matches 7 bases. The trim removed 6 bases at V and 0 bases at J, leaving 8 bases unmatched. The CDR3 is made up of 15 amino acids. Germline V gene lookup returns CDR1 SQVTM and CDR2 ANQGSEA. CDR3 region: CSVRQRGGSYNEQFF. In DNA, the CDR3 is TGCAGCGTCAGACAGCGGGGCGGCTCCTACAATGAGCAGTTCTTC.